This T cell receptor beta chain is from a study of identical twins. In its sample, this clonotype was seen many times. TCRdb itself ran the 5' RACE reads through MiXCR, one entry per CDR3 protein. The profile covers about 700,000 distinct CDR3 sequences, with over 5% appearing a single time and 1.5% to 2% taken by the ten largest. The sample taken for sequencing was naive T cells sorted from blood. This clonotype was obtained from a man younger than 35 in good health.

CDR3 in DNA: TGTGCCAGCAGTCCCCCTACTAGCGGGGCCCAGTACTTC. Amino acids: CASSPPTSGAQYF. V usage is TRBV12-3 or TRBV12-4 and J usage is TRBJ2-5; 10 bases are a match to TRBD2. There are 13 residues in the CDR3. The ends lost 5 bases at V and 9 bases at J; junction bases unmatched: 6.